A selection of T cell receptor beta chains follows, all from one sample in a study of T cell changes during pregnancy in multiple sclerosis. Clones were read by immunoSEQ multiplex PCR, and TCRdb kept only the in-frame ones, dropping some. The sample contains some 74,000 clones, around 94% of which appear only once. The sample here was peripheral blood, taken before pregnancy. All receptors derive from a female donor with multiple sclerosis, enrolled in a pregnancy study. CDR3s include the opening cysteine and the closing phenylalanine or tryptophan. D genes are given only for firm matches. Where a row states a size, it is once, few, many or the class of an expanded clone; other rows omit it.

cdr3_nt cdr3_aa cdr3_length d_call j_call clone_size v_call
TGTGCCAGCAGTTACGAGGGTTTAGGCAATGAGCAGTTCTTC CASSYEGLGNEQFF 14 - TRBJ2-1 - TRBV6-6
TGTGCCAGCAGCTTGAGGGGACAGGGAGCATCCGAGCAGTACTTC CASSLRGQGASEQYF 15 TRBD1 TRBJ2-7 - TRBV5-4
TGTGCCAGCAGCCTTAGAGGGACTAGCGGGCGCACAGATACGCAGTATTTT CASSLRGTSGRTDTQYF 17 TRBD2 TRBJ2-3 - TRBV11-3
TGCGCCAGCAGCCGAGGACAGGGGGCGGCCGGGGAGCTGTTTTTT CASSRGQGAAGELFF 15 TRBD1 TRBJ2-2 - TRBV5-1
TGTGCCAGCTCACGGGCAGACACTGAAGCTTTCTTT CASSRADTEAFF 12 - TRBJ1-1 - TRBV18
TGTGCCAGCGCTACAGGGGTAAGGCCCTACGAGCAGTACTTC CASATGVRPYEQYF 14 TRBD1 TRBJ2-7 - TRBV6-5
TGTGCCAGCAGCTTTTGGGGGAGGGCCTATGAGACCCAGTACTTC CASSFWGRAYETQYF 15 TRBD2 TRBJ2-5 - TRBV5-4
TGTGCCAGCAGGGGACTAGCGTTAACAGATACGCAGTATTTT CASRGLALTDTQYF 14 TRBD2 TRBJ2-3 - TRBV10-3
TGTGCCAGCATGGAGCGGGCCCCCACCGGGGAGCTGTTTTTT CASMERAPTGELFF 14 - TRBJ2-2 - TRBV28
TGTGCCACCCAGGTGTCAGGGGGCAATCAGCCCCAGCATTTT CATQVSGGNQPQHF 14 - TRBJ1-5 - TRBV28
TGTGCCAGCAGCGGACTAGCGGGAGCGGCAGAGACCCAGTACTTC CASSGLAGAAETQYF 15 TRBD2 TRBJ2-5 - TRBV2
TGTGCCAGCACTCACCATAAACCCCTTCAGGGGGGTACCGGGGAGCTGTTTTTT CASTHHKPLQGGTGELFF 18 - TRBJ2-2 few TRBV28
TGTGCCAGCAGCACGGACAGCCCTCCTTTCATGGGGTACTTC CASSTDSPPFMGYF 14 - TRBJ2-7 - TRBV21-1
TGTGCCAGCAGACCGATACCCTCGGACAGAGCCTTTTATGGCTACACCTTC CASRPIPSDRAFYGYTF 17 - TRBJ1-2 - TRBV28
TGTGCCAGCCGACCGGGACAGGGGTTCGAGCAGTACTTC CASRPGQGFEQYF 13 TRBD1 TRBJ2-7 - TRBV2
TGTGCCAGCAGCAAAGGAATCCGGGACAGGAATCAGCCCCAGCATTTT CASSKGIRDRNQPQHF 16 - TRBJ1-5 - TRBV21-1
TGTGCCAGCAATCTACGGACTCTCAGCGGGAATGAGCAGTTCTTC CASNLRTLSGNEQFF 15 - TRBJ2-1 - TRBV2
TGTGCCAGCAGTTTTAGCGCCTCCTACGAGCAGTACTTC CASSFSASYEQYF 13 - TRBJ2-7 - TRBV7-2
TGTGCCAGCAGCCCCGGTGCGGAAAGCCCCTACAATGAGCAGTTCTTC CASSPGAESPYNEQFF 16 - TRBJ2-1 - TRBV7-9
TGTGCCAGCAGGAAGACTAGCGGCTACGAGCAGTACTTC CASRKTSGYEQYF 13 TRBD2 TRBJ2-7 - TRBV2
TGTGCCAGCAGTGTTGCCAGGAACACTGAAGCTTTCTTT CASSVARNTEAFF 13 - TRBJ1-1 - TRBV6-1
TGTGCCAGCAGTGATTTTCTAGGACCACTGGCGGGGGCCCAGTACTTC CASSDFLGPLAGAQYF 16 TRBD2 TRBJ2-5 - TRBV25-1
TGTGCCAGCAGCTTCCGGGACAGCCTCAGAGAGACCCAGTACTTC CASSFRDSLRETQYF 15 TRBD1 TRBJ2-5 - TRBV5-4
TGTGCCAGCAGTGACGCGGGACTAAGCACAGATACGCAGTATTTT CASSDAGLSTDTQYF 15 TRBD2 TRBJ2-3 - TRBV2
TGTGCCAGCAGACTTAGACAGGAAGTCGACTATGGCTACACCTTC CASRLRQEVDYGYTF 15 - TRBJ1-2 - TRBV6-5
TGTGCCAGCAGCTTGACTAGCGGGAGCGCCGAGCAGTACTTC CASSLTSGSAEQYF 14 TRBD2 TRBJ2-7 - TRBV7-9
TGTGCCAGCAGCTTGGGTCAGGGGAAAGCCTCCTCTGGAAACACCATATATTTT CASSLGQGKASSGNTIYF 18 - TRBJ1-3 - TRBV5-6
TGTGCCAGCAGCTTAGGGCTAGCGGAGCAGTTCTTC CASSLGLAEQFF 12 - TRBJ2-1 - TRBV7-2
TGTGCCAGTAGAAACCGGGATCTACACCGGGAGCTGTTTTTT CASRNRDLHRELFF 14 - TRBJ2-2 - TRBV19
TGTGCCAGTCAGAGGGGCGGCCGGGGAGGGTTGAATGAGCAGTTCTTC CASQRGGRGGLNEQFF 16 TRBD2 TRBJ2-1 - TRBV19
TGCGCCAGCAGCTTGGGGCAGATTAATGAAAAACTGTTTTTT CASSLGQINEKLFF 14 - TRBJ1-4 - TRBV5-1
TGTGCCAGCAGTCCAACCACAGGGGGTAGGAATGAAAAACTGTTTTTT CASSPTTGGRNEKLFF 16 TRBD1 TRBJ1-4 - TRBV27
TGTGCCACCAAACTAGAGTCCACAGATACGCAGTATTTT CATKLESTDTQYF 13 - TRBJ2-3 - TRBV6-5
TGCGCCAGCAGCCAGGGTAGGACAGGGTTCTACAATGAGCAGTTCTTC CASSQGRTGFYNEQFF 16 TRBD1 TRBJ2-1 - TRBV4-1
TGTGCCAGCAGCTTATCAGTCCGCACAGATACGCAGTATTTT CASSLSVRTDTQYF 14 - TRBJ2-3 - TRBV11-3
TGCGCCAGCAGCTTGGCCGGTGGACACCTACAAGAGACCCAGTACTTC CASSLAGGHLQETQYF 16 - TRBJ2-5 - TRBV5-1
TGTGCCAGCAGCTTAAATAGCGGGAGGTACAATGAGCAGTTCTTC CASSLNSGRYNEQFF 15 TRBD2 TRBJ2-1 - TRBV7-2
TGTGCCAGCAGTACAGGGTTGTCCAGCTCCTACGAGCAGTACTTC CASSTGLSSSYEQYF 15 - TRBJ2-7 - TRBV4-2
TGTGCCAGCAGCCAAAATGGGAGGGGAGCAGATACGCAGTATTTT CASSQNGRGADTQYF 15 TRBD2 TRBJ2-3 once TRBV9
TGTGCCAGCAGTACAGGGGGCCCGGCGGATGAAAAACTGTTTTTT CASSTGGPADEKLFF 15 TRBD1 TRBJ1-4 - TRBV6-5
TGTGCCAGCAGCTTAGCGGTTCTCCGACTAGCGGGCCGAGACAATGAGCAGTTCTTC CASSLAVLRLAGRDNEQFF 19 TRBD2 TRBJ2-1 - TRBV7-8
TGTGCCAGCAGTTACCATATGCCCAGGTGGACAGATACGCAGTATTTT CASSYHMPRWTDTQYF 16 - TRBJ2-3 - TRBV6-5
TGTGCCAGCAGCATCGGGACTAGCGGGAGGATCGGGGCCAACGTCCTGACTTTC CASSIGTSGRIGANVLTF 18 TRBD2 TRBJ2-6 - TRBV5-4
TGTGCCAGCAGCTCGGGGACTAGCGGAGCCTACGAGCAGTACTTC CASSSGTSGAYEQYF 15 TRBD2 TRBJ2-7 - TRBV7-2